The 6 T cell receptor beta chains in this list originate from one sample, sequenced in a study of shared clonotypes between healthy human individuals. Generated by immunoSEQ multiplex PCR, the TCRdb table keeps only in-frame clones and is missing some. The sample consists of a few million clones, under 97% of them appearing once. The sequenced material came from naive CD4+ T cells sorted from blood. Stated subset: CD45RA+ positively selected. These TCRs come from a man younger than 30 in good health.

The chain is built from TRBV4-2 and TRBJ2-3; 12 bases line up with TRBD1. The V gene's germline CDR1 is LGHNA and CDR2 YNFKEQ. The V segment lost 4 bases and the J segment 3 bases; nucleotides outside the gene matches: 8. CDR3 length: 17 amino acids. The CDR3 protein is CASSPLKGQGATDTQYF. The DNA for the CDR3 is TGTGCCAGCAGCCCCCTGAAGGGACAGGGGGCAACAGATACGCAGTATTTT.

Remarks on this clone: At one end, the junction sequence differs from germline, possibly due to a read error. The chain employs TRBV6-5 and TRBJ2-7, with 7 bases fitting TRBD2. The CDR3 spans 13 residues. Germline V gene lookup returns CDR1 MNHEY and CDR2 SVGAGI. The CDR3 protein is CASSSPGGKNRLF. The CDR3 DNA reads TGTGCCAGCAGCTCTCCCGGGGGGAAGAACAGGCTCTTC.

This chain connects TRBV9 to TRBJ2-5; D is ambiguous. CDR1 SGDLS and CDR2 YYNGEE come from the germline V gene. The CDR3 spans 16 residues. Trimming cost V 1 base and J 5 bases, with 18 bases left between them. Here the CDR3 reads CASSVTSTIPTETQYF. CDR3 nucleotides: TGTGCCAGCAGCGTAACGTCCACCATTCCAACGGAGACCCAGTACTTC.

This clone was observed a single time. The chain recombines TRBV2 with TRBJ2-1; D perhaps matches TRBD2 (6 bases). V shed 6 bases and J shed 13 bases, with 10 bases lying between them. CDR1 and CDR2 (germline): SNHLY, FYNNEI. This CDR3 region has 10 residues. The CDR3 loop reads CASRGGRQFF. CDR3 DNA sequence: TGTGCCAGCAGGGGGGGACGCCAGTTCTTC. Drawing the rest from reference TRBV2 and TRBJ2-1, the complete variable domain is EPEVTQTPSHQVTQMGQEVILRCVPISNHLYFYWYRQILGQKVEFLVSFYNNEISEKSEIFDDQFSVERPDGSNFTLKIRSTKLEDSAMYFCASRGGRQFFGPGTRLTVL.

V is TRBV10-3 and J is TRBJ2-2; 8 positions match TRBD1. The length of the CDR3 is 15 residues. From germline, CDR1 is ENHRY and CDR2 SYGVKD. V shed 6 bases, J shed 0 bases, and the junction held 3 bases outside the gene matches. The CDR3 nucleotides are TGTGCCATCAGGACGGGACAGGCGAACACCGGGGAGCTGTTTTTT. Encoded protein: CAIRTGQANTGELFF.

About this clone itself: Distinct nucleotide sequences in the sample also encode this CDR3. The V gene is TRBV30, the J gene TRBJ2-7, with TRBD1 as a possible D gene (5 bases). Germline CDR1 reads GTSNPN; CDR2 reads SVGIG (reference sequence). Trimming pared 1 base from V and 3 bases from J, leaving 7 bases between. This CDR3 has 12 residues. CDR3 nucleotide sequence: TGTGCCTGGAGTGGAACAGGCTACGAGCAGTACTTC. It specifies CAWSGTGYEQYF.